This TCR beta chain stems from a study of blood T cell repertoires in COVID-19. Whole-study context: Italy, Spain and the United States were the sources of the convalescent and acute COVID-19 samples.

CDR3 size: 18 residues. V lost 4 bases to trimming and J lost 3 bases; unmatched junction nucleotides: 14. Germline V gene lookup returns CDR1 MDHEN and CDR2 SYDVKM. In the original analysis: Quantification of nucleated cells was approximated via reference gene primer amplification. Sequencing was performed with immunoSEQ multiplex PCR; in TCRdb, only in-frame clones are kept and a portion is missing. The V and J calls and clone size are taken from that table; D and trimming were inferred from the DNA. Here the sample spans approximately 380,000 clones, 85% being singletons. Material for sequencing was peripheral blood. The rearrangement links TRBV28 to TRBJ1-2; 10 bases map to TRBD1. This TCR was sampled from a woman between 18 and 30 years old with acute or convalescent COVID-19. The CDR3, as DNA: TGTGCCAGCAGTTCCATATGGCGGGACAGGGGTATTGACTATGGCTACACCTTC. It yields the protein CASSSIWRDRGIDYGYTF.